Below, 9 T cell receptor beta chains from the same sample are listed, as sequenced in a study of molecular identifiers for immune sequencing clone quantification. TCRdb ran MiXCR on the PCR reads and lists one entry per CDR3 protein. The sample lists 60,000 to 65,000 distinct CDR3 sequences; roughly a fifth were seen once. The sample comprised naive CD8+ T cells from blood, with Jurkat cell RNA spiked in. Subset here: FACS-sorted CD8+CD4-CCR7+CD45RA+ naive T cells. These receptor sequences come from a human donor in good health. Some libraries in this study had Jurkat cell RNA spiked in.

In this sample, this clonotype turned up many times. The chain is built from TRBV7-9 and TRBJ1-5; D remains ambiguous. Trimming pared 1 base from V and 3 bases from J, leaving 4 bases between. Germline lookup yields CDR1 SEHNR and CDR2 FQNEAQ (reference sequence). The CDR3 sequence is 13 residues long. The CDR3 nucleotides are TGTGCCAGCAGCTTAGGTTTCAATCAGCCCCAGCATTTT. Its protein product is CASSLGFNQPQHF.

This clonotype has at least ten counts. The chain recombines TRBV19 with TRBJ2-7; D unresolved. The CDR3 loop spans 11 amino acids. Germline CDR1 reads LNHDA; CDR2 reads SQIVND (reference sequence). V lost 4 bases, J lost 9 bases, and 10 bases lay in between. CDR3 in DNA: TGTGCCAGTAGTACGGGCGGAAGGCAGTACTTC. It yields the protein CASSTGGRQYF.

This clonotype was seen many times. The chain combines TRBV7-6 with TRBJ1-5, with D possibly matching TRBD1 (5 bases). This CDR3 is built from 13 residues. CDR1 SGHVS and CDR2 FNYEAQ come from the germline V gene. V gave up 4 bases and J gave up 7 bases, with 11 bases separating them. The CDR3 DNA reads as TGTGCCAGCAGCTGGACCGAGGGGCAGCCCCAGCATTTT. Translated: CASSWTEGQPQHF.

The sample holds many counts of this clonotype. The CDR3 region is CASSEPRTDYNEQFF. The CDR3 nucleotides are TGTGCCAGCAGCGAACCCCGGACAGACTACAATGAGCAGTTCTTC. V is TRBV5-4 and J is TRBJ2-1; tentatively, D is TRBD1 (6 bases). Trimming left V 4 bases short and J 3 bases short, with 14 bases between. Per germline, CDR1 SGHNT and CDR2 YYREEE (reference sequence). This CDR3 spans 15 amino acids.

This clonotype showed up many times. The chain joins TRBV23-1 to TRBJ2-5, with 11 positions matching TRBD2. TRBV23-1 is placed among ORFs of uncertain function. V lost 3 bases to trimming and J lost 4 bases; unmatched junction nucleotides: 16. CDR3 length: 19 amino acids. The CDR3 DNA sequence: TGCGCCAGCAGTCACACGAACACTAGCGGGAGAACACTCCGAGAGACCCAGTACTTC. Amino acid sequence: CASSHTNTSGRTLRETQYF.

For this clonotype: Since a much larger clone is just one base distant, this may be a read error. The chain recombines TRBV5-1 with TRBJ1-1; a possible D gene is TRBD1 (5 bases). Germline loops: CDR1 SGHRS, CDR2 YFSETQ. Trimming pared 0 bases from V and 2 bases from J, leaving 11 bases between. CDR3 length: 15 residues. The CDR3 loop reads CASSLGAQGNTEAFF. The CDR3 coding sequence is TGCGCCAGCAGCTTGGGGGCTCAGGGTAACACTGAAGCTTTCTTT.

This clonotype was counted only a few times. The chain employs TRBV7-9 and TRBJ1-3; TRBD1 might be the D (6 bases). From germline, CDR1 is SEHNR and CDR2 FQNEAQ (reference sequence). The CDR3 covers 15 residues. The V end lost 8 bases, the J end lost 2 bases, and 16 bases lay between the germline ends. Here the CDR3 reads CASALGGTPGNTIYF. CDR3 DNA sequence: TGTGCCAGCGCGTTAGGGGGGACCCCTGGAAACACCATATATTTT.

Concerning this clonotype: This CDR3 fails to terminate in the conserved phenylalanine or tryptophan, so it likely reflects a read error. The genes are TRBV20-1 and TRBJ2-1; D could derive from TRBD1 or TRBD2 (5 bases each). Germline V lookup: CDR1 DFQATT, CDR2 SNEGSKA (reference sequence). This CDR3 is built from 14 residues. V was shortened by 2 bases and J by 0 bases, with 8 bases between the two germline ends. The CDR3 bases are TGCAGTGCTAGAAGGGGAGACTCCTACAATGAGCAGTTCATC. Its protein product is CSARRGDSYNEQFI.

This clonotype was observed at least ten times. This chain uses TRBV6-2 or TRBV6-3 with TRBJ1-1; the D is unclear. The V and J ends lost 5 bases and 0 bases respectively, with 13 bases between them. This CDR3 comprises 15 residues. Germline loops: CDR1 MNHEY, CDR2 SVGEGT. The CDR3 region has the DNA TGTGCCAGCAGTCGTTTCGCAGGCGTGAACACTGAAGCTTTCTTT. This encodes CASSRFAGVNTEAFF.